What follows are 20 T cell receptor beta chains derived from one specimen sequenced in a study of tissue T cells after allogeneic stem cell transplantation (dated by TCRdb to between 2021 and 2022). This specimen's time point label, per the study, means: mouse harvest day 7 after allogeneic transplant. Mouse grafts combined 10^7 T-cell-depleted bone marrow cells with 10^6 splenic CD5+ T cells, given via tail vein injection. Library preparation used the immunoSEQ multiplex PCR assay. The clones in this table, taken by TCRdb from immuneACCESS, are in-frame only. Not every clone is retained; where verified, under half of the shortfall comes from an unresolved V gene, and the cause of the rest is unknown. Counted in this sample were some 6,000 clones; roughly two fifths of them appeared once. 2% to 2.5% of the sample belongs to the ten largest clones. Input material: skin. These receptors were taken from a female BALB/c mouse given C57BL/6 T cells with graft-versus-host disease after an allogeneic hematopoietic cell transplant.

The sample holds a few counts of this clone. Genes and germline are mouse. The CDR3 end falls 1 residue outside the read, so it is completed with the germline J gene. This rearrangement joins TRBV5 to TRBJ2-5; 7 nucleotides line up with TRBD1. The length of the CDR3 is 15 residues. V shed 0 bases and J 3 bases; nucleotides not matched to a gene: 3. CDR1 and CDR2 from the germline V gene are LGHNA and YNLKQL (reference sequence). The CDR3 DNA, read in part, is TGTGCCAGCAGCCAAGATGGCAGGGGGCAAGACACCCAGTAC. This sequence encodes CASSQDGRGQDTQY. The whole CDR3 protein is CASSQDGRGQDTQYF.

Of note for this clone: All gene names here are mouse names. With the read ending 1 residue before the CDR3 end, the germline J gene is used to fill in that end. The chain joins TRBV13-1 to TRBJ1-1, with TRBD1 as a possible D gene (5 bases). This CDR3 is 12 amino acids long. The germline gives CDR1 NSHNY, CDR2 SYGAGN. The V end lost 4 bases, the J end lost 5 bases, and 9 bases lay between the germline ends. CDR3 DNA, as far as it was read: TGTGCCAGCAGTAAGGACATAACAGAAGTCTTC. Translating gives CASSKDITEVF. In full, the CDR3 is CASSKDITEVFF.

To note about this clone: Genes here carry mouse names. The read halts 1 residue ahead of the CDR3 end, with the missing end drawn from the germline J gene. V gene TRBV13-2 combines with J gene TRBJ2-2; D unclear. Germline V lookup: CDR1 NNHNN, CDR2 SYGAGS (reference sequence). There are 15 residues in the CDR3. V lost 3 bases and J lost 0, with 9 bases in between. The CDR3: CASGAGRANTGQLYF. Incomplete CDR3 DNA: TGTGCCAGCGGTGCAGGACGAGCAAACACCGGGCAGCTCTAC.

By share of the sample, this clone is medium-sized. Gene labels here are mouse ones. Coverage ceases 1 residue before the CDR3 finishes, and the germline J gene fills in the end. The rearrangement links TRBV15 to TRBJ1-5, with TRBD1 matching 7 bases. The J segment lost 1 base and the V segment lost 6 bases, leaving 3 bases of the junction unmatched. The CDR3 spans 14 residues. From germline, CDR1 is SGHND and CDR2 FRSKSL. The chain's CDR3 is CASSLQGNNQAPLF. The covered CDR3 bases are TGTGCCAGCAGCCTACAGGGGAACAACCAGGCTCCGCTT. Variable domain in full (rest from reference TRBV15 and TRBJ1-5): DAGVTQTPRHEVAEKGQTIILKCEPVSGHNDLFWYRQTKIQGLELLSYFRSKSLMEDGGAFKDRFKAEMLNSSFSTLKIQPTEPKDSAVYLCASSLQGNNQAPLFGEGTRLSVL.

Regarding this clone: Here the gene names and germline are mouse. The CDR3 goes on 1 residue after the read ends, and that part is filled in from the germline J gene. V and J are TRBV26 and TRBJ1-3, with TRBD1 identical over 7 bases. This CDR3 is 16 amino acids long. The germline V gene has CDR1 KGHPV and CDR2 FQNQEV (reference sequence). The V and J ends lost 0 bases and 0 bases, in that order; junction bases with no gene match: 2. The DNA read from the CDR3 is TGTGCCAGCAGTCTGTCTTCAGGGGGTTCTGGAAATACGCTCTAT. Protein product: CASSLSSGGSGNTLY. The whole CDR3 is CASSLSSGGSGNTLYF.

A remark on this clone: Genes and germline are mouse. The read terminates 1 residue ahead of where the CDR3 ends, so the germline J gene completes it. The rearrangement links TRBV3 to TRBJ2-5; D is possibly TRBD1 (6 bases). This CDR3 region has 13 residues. V shed 1 base and J shed 6 bases, with 8 bases lying between them. The germline V gene encodes CDR1 SNHLY and CDR2 FYNGKV (reference sequence). The part of the CDR3 DNA that was read is TGTGCCAGCAGCTTAGAGGGGGTGGACACCCAGTAC. Its translation: CASSLEGVDTQY. The entire CDR3 is CASSLEGVDTQYF.

This clone qualifies as medium-sized. Gene names and germline match the mouse. The read comes to an end 1 residue before the CDR3 does, leaving the germline J gene to fill in the end. The chain recombines TRBV14 with TRBJ2-7, with D perhaps TRBD1 (5 bases). This CDR3 spans 13 amino acids. CDR1 SGHDT and CDR2 FRDEAV come from the germline V gene. V lost 0 bases to trimming and J lost 4 bases, with 8 bases between them. The chain's CDR3 is CASSFSDTYEQYF. The CDR3 DNA, read in part, is TGTGCCAGCAGTTTCTCGGACACTTATGAACAGTAC.

With regard to this clone: The listed genes are named as in mouse. CDR3 bases read: TGTGCCAGCAGGACAGGGGGCCAAGACACCCAGTAC. This encodes CASRTGGQDTQY. The whole CDR3 sequence reads CASRTGGQDTQYF. The gene calls are TRBV3 and TRBJ2-5; 9 bases fit TRBD1. The CDR3 extends 1 residue past the end of the read, so its final part is completed from the germline J gene. V lost 6 bases, J lost 2 bases, and 0 bases stayed unmatched. The CDR3 has 13 residues. Per the germline V gene, CDR1 is SNHLY and CDR2 is FYNGKV (reference sequence).

Worth noting for this clone: The gene names here belong to mouse. The DNA ends 1 residue before the CDR3 does, and the rest of the CDR3 is filled in from the germline J gene. This sequence joins TRBV5 and TRBJ2-4; D not resolved. V was cut by 0 bases and J by 0 bases, with 4 bases left in between. The CDR3 length is 14 residues. From germline, CDR1 is LGHNA and CDR2 YNLKQL (reference sequence). The CDR3 bases that were read are TGTGCCAGCAGCCAAGATTTCAGTCAAAACACCTTGTAC. It yields the protein CASSQDFSQNTLY. The CDR3, in full, reads CASSQDFSQNTLYF.

Concerning this clone itself: The listed genes are named as in mouse. The read stops 1 residue short of the end of the CDR3; the missing end is completed from the germline J gene. This chain joins TRBV3 and TRBJ1-1; D unclear. V was trimmed by 1 base and J by 1 base, leaving 7 bases between them. Germline values: CDR1 SNHLY, CDR2 FYNGKV (reference sequence). The CDR3 sequence is 14 residues long. The DNA read from the CDR3 is TGTGCCAGCAGCTTAGTCGCAGGGAACACAGAAGTCTTC. It codes for CASSLVAGNTEVF. The complete CDR3 sequence is CASSLVAGNTEVFF.

In its sample, this clone was seen a few times. Gene labels here are mouse ones. The CDR3 bases that were read are TGTGCCAGCTCTCTCGGACTCCTTAGTGCAGAAACGCTGTAT. Translation: CASSLGLLSAETLY. The complete CDR3 sequence is CASSLGLLSAETLYF. The genes are TRBV12-1 and TRBJ2-3; weak D call: TRBD2 (5 bases). The read terminates 1 residue before the CDR3 end, so the remaining end is supplied by the germline J gene. V lost 0 bases, J lost 0 bases, and 9 bases lay in between. The CDR3 runs to 15 residues. Germline CDR1 reads SGHSN; CDR2 reads HYEKVE.

A word on this clone: The listed genes are named as in mouse. The read halts 1 residue ahead of the CDR3 end, with the missing end drawn from the germline J gene. The rearrangement joins TRBV20 to TRBJ2-1; 8 bases map to TRBD2. The germline V gene has CDR1 GFQATS and CDR2 STVNSAI. Trimming at V came to 1 base and at J to 5 bases, leaving 4 bases not matched to a gene. The CDR3 loop spans 14 amino acids. The chain's CDR3 is CGARVLGGHAEQFF. The sequenced part of the CDR3 DNA is TGTGGTGCTAGGGTGCTGGGGGGACATGCTGAGCAGTTC.

Remarks on this clone: Gene names are mouse gene names. Read data end 1 residue before the CDR3 end; the end is taken from the germline J gene. This chain joins TRBV23 and TRBJ1-1. This CDR3 comprises 11 residues. The germline gives CDR1 KGHTA, CDR2 FQNQQP. The sequenced CDR3 bases are TGCTCCAGCAGTCAATCCCGGGGAGTCTTC. It is translated as CSSSQSRGVF. The whole CDR3 is CSSSQSRGVFF.

This clone was counted a few times. Any gene name here is a mouse gene name. Sequencing ends 1 residue short of the CDR3 end; the germline J gene provides the rest. The rearrangement links TRBV2 to TRBJ2-4; 8 bases match TRBD2. CDR1 LGHNA and CDR2 YSYQKL come from the germline V gene. Trimming at V came to 0 bases and at J to 3 bases, leaving 5 bases not matched to a gene. This CDR3 is 16 amino acids long. The CDR3 loop reads CASSQDLWGAQNTLYF. The sequenced part of the CDR3 DNA is TGTGCCAGCAGCCAAGATCTCTGGGGGGCCCAAAACACCTTGTAC.

In the case of this clone: Gene names and germline refer to mouse. The read ends 1 residue early relative to the CDR3; the germline J gene fills the gap. V and J are TRBV2 and TRBJ1-1; the match to TRBD1 covers 10 bases. The CDR3 totals 13 residues. Germline CDR1 LGHNA, CDR2 YSYQKL. J gave up 8 bases and V 1 base, and 1 base lay outside the gene matches. The CDR3 bases that were read are TGTGCCAGCAGCCAAGGACAGGGGGCGGAAGTCTTC. It yields the protein CASSQGQGAEVF. The entire CDR3 protein reads CASSQGQGAEVFF. Full variable domain (outside the CDR3, taken from reference TRBV2 and TRBJ1-1): DPKIIQKPKYLVAVTGSEKILICEQYLGHNAMYWYRQSAKKPLEFMFSYSYQKLMDNQTASSRFQPQSSKKNHLDLQITALKPDDSATYFCASSQGQGAEVFFGKGTRLTVV.

With regard to this clone: Gene names are the mouse ones. Read coverage stops 1 residue before the CDR3 terminus; the germline J gene supplies the remainder. The rearrangement links TRBV23 to TRBJ2-7. The CDR3 extends over 13 amino acids. Germline CDR1 and CDR2: KGHTA and FQNQQP. CDR3 sequence reads: CSSSQSTQYEQYF. The DNA read from the CDR3 is TGCTCCAGCAGTCAATCGACGCAGTATGAACAGTAC.

This clone was seen a handful of times. Gene names and germline match the mouse. The read halts 1 residue ahead of the CDR3 end, with the missing end drawn from the germline J gene. The rearrangement links TRBV26 to TRBJ1-2; 9 nucleotides line up with TRBD1. Unmatched junction bases numbered 1, after V lost 2 bases and J lost 0 bases. CDR3 length: 15 residues. Per germline, CDR1 KGHPV and CDR2 FQNQEV (reference sequence). Incomplete CDR3 DNA: TGTGCCAGCAGTCTGGGGGACAGGGCAAACTCCGACTACACC. It specifies CASSLGDRANSDYT. The whole CDR3 sequence is CASSLGDRANSDYTF.

A note on this clone: Germline and genes: mouse. The sequenced CDR3 bases are TGTGCCAGCAGTCCGACTGGGGGAGGTGAACAGTAC. It is translated as CASSPTGGGEQY. The whole CDR3 reads CASSPTGGGEQYF. This chain joins TRBV26 and TRBJ2-7, with 9 bases lining up with TRBD2. The read halts 1 residue ahead of the CDR3 end, with the missing end drawn from the germline J gene. Germline V gene sequence: CDR1 KGHPV, CDR2 FQNQEV (reference sequence). The V gene end was trimmed by 4 bases and the J gene end by 6 bases; junction bases not matched to a gene: 4. The CDR3 consists of 13 residues.

Concerning this clone itself: Gene names are the mouse ones. The CDR3 end lies 1 residue beyond the end of the read and is filled in from the germline J gene. This sequence joins TRBV12-1 and TRBJ2-7; the match to TRBD2 covers 12 bases. The length of the CDR3 is 15 residues. J lost 0 bases, V lost 4 bases, and 3 bases had no gene match. Germline lookup yields CDR1 SGHSN and CDR2 HYEKVE. The DNA read from the CDR3 is TGTGCCAGCTCCCGGGACTGGGGGGACTCCTATGAACAGTAC. Translated: CASSRDWGDSYEQY. The entire CDR3 protein reads CASSRDWGDSYEQYF.

In its sample, this clone was seen a few times. Genes and germline are mouse. From the germline J gene comes the end of the CDR3, since the read stops 1 residue before it. The V and J genes are TRBV23 and TRBJ1-2; TRBD1, the table's D call, was not compared with the DNA. There are 14 residues in the CDR3. Germline assignment: CDR1 KGHTA and CDR2 FQNQQP. This CDR3 reads CSSSRWRQDSDYTF. CDR3 DNA (partial): TGCTCCAGCAGTCGGTGGAGACAAGACTCCGACTACACC.